This T cell receptor (beta chain) was identified during a study of identical twins. Template switching (which added a universal primer site) was used, and cDNA carried unique molecular identifiers. TCRdb called the 5' RACE reads again in MiXCR, with one record for every CDR3 protein. The sample shows some 440,000 distinct CDR3 sequences, less than 25% of them seen only once. Germline values: CDR1 SNHLY, CDR2 FYNNEI. V lost 5 bases and J 3 bases, leaving 11 bases between the germline ends. This CDR3 spans 13 amino acids. These data were also filed under a second study, of T cells expressing NK-cell markers.

Sequencing was carried out using CD4+ T cells sorted from blood. The chain carries TRBV2 and TRBJ2-7; D perhaps matches TRBD1 (6 bases). The TCR was taken from a woman aged 18 to 35 in good health. The DNA for the CDR3 is TGTGCCAGCAGTTTCTGGGACATCTACGAGCAGTACTTC. It yields the protein CASSFWDIYEQYF.